This entry lists 23 T cell receptor beta chains sequenced from one sample in a study of T cell responses to AZD1222 COVID-19 vaccine. TCRdb's table, derived via immunoSEQ multiplex PCR, lists solely in-frame clones and lacks some. The sample includes around 99,000 clones, roughly nine tenths of them seen just once. Sequenced material: peripheral blood, taken 28 days after the second AZD1222 dose. The receptors were gathered from an adult who received the AZD1222 COVID-19 vaccine.

V usage is TRBV5-1 and J usage is TRBJ1-6; possibly TRBD1 for D (6 bases). The CDR3 is 14 residues long. Germline CDR1 SGHRS, CDR2 YFSETQ. V lost 3 bases and J 8 bases, leaving 12 bases between the germline ends. DNA of the CDR3: TGCGCCAGCAGCTCCGGACAGACAGATTCACCCCTCCACTTT. As protein: CASSSGQTDSPLHF. The whole variable domain, remainder taken from reference TRBV5-1 and TRBJ1-6, is KAGVTQTPRYLIKTRGQQVTLSCSPISGHRSVSWYQQTPGQGLQFLFEYFSETQRNKGNFPGRFSGRQFSNSRSEMNVSTLELGDSALYLCASSSGQTDSPLHFGNGTRLTVT.

This clone occurred once. This chain uses TRBV21-1 with TRBJ2-1; the listed D gene, TRBD1, was not tested against the DNA. TRBV21-1 is marked as a pseudogene. The CDR3 contains 19 residues. The CDR3 protein is CASSRRDRVPMGSYNEQFF. The CDR3 coding sequence is TGTGCCAGCAGCAGACGGGACAGGGTCCCCATGGGCTCCTACAATGAGCAGTTCTTC.

This chain connects TRBV19 to TRBJ1-4, with a weak D call TRBD1 (6 bases). The CDR3 totals 14 residues. Germline values: CDR1 LNHDA, CDR2 SQIVND (reference sequence). V shed 7 bases and J shed 2 bases, with 11 bases lying between them. The CDR3 DNA is TGTGCCAGTAACGGGGGCGACACTAATGAAAAACTGTTTTTT. Encoded protein: CASNGGDTNEKLFF.

This chain connects TRBV5-1 to TRBJ1-6; 9 bases line up with TRBD1. V trimming: 1 base; J trimming: 8 bases; junction bases outside the gene matches: 4. CDR1 and CDR2 from the germline V gene are SGHRS and YFSETQ. This CDR3 comprises 15 residues. The CDR3 region is CASSLLGQGDSPLHF. In nucleotides, the CDR3 is TGCGCCAGCAGCTTGCTGGGACAGGGTGATTCACCCCTCCACTTT.

The table lists this clone with a count of one. The V gene is TRBV5-1, the J gene TRBJ2-1; maybe TRBD2 (5 bases). The CDR3 sequence is 15 residues long. V dropped 5 bases and J dropped 1 base, with 13 bases sitting between them. The germline CDR1 and CDR2 sequences are SGHRS and YFSETQ. As DNA, the CDR3 is TGCGCCAGCAGTCCTACTAGGAATTCCTACAATGAGCAGTTCTTC. It codes for CASSPTRNSYNEQFF. Filled out from reference TRBV5-1 and TRBJ2-1, the complete variable domain reads KAGVTQTPRYLIKTRGQQVTLSCSPISGHRSVSWYQQTPGQGLQFLFEYFSETQRNKGNFPGRFSGRQFSNSRSEMNVSTLELGDSALYLCASSPTRNSYNEQFFGPGTRLTVL.

CDR3 protein: CASTRGWDTGELFF. DNA of the CDR3: TGTGCCAGCACCCGGGGTTGGGACACCGGGGAGCTGTTTTTT. The gene calls are TRBV7-8 and TRBJ2-2, with a tentative D call TRBD2 (5 bases). The CDR3 has 14 amino acids. Looked up from germline, CDR1 is SGHVS and CDR2 is FQNEAQ. V lost 7 bases to trimming and J lost 3 bases, with 12 bases between them.

V and J are TRBV10-1 and TRBJ2-1; 11 nucleotides match TRBD2. This CDR3 is 14 amino acids long. The junction had 5 bases not matched to a gene; V was cut back by 2 bases and J by 11 bases. Germline V gene sequence: CDR1 WNHNN, CDR2 SYGVQD (reference sequence). The CDR3, as DNA: TGCGCCAGCAGTGAGACTAGCGGGAGAGCCCAGCAGTTCTTC. Protein: CASSETSGRAQQFF.

The chain joins TRBV18 to TRBJ2-1; D not resolved. This CDR3 has 14 residues. Between the trimmed V and J ends, which lost 0 bases and 6 bases, there was a span of 9 bases. Germline CDR1 is KGHSH and CDR2 is LQKENI. The DNA of the CDR3 is TGTGCCAGCTCACCACCTAGCAAGCCCAATGAGCAGTTCTTC. This gives the protein CASSPPSKPNEQFF. The complete variable domain, with remaining parts taken from reference TRBV18 and TRBJ2-1, reads NAGVMQNPRHLVRRRGQEARLRCSPMKGHSHVYWYRQLPEEGLKFMVYLQKENIIDESGMPKERFSAEFPKEGPSILRIQQVVRGDSAAYFCASSPPSKPNEQFFGPGTRLTVL.

The V and J genes are TRBV5-6 and TRBJ2-1; TRBD1 might be the D (5 bases). The CDR3 is 13 amino acids. Germline V lookup: CDR1 SGHDT, CDR2 YYEEEE. The V end was cut by 3 bases, the J end by 4 bases, with 8 bases between. CDR3 DNA sequence: TGTGCCAGCAGCTGGGGCGAATACAATGAGCAGTTCTTC. Encoded protein: CASSWGEYNEQFF. Full variable domain (missing parts from reference TRBV5-6 and TRBJ2-1): DAGVTQSPTHLIKTRGQQVTLRCSPKSGHDTVSWYQQALGQGPQFIFQYYEEEERQRGNFPDRFSGHQFPNYSSELNVNALLLGDSALYLCASSWGEYNEQFFGPGTRLTVL.

The genes are TRBV30 and TRBJ1-1; 8 positions match TRBD1. CDR1 and CDR2 (germline): GTSNPN, SVGIG (reference sequence). Unmatched junction bases numbered 4, after V lost 3 bases and J lost 1 base. The CDR3 is 14 amino acids. The chain's CDR3 is CAWRDRVQNTEAFF. Here the CDR3 DNA reads TGTGCCTGGAGGGACAGGGTGCAGAACACTGAAGCTTTCTTT.

The rearrangement uses TRBV7-2 and TRBJ2-1, with 7 bases identical to TRBD2. The trim removed 1 base at V and 2 bases at J, leaving 2 bases unmatched. CDR1 is SGHTA and CDR2 is FQGNSA in the germline V gene. The CDR3 loop spans 15 amino acids. As DNA, the CDR3 is TGTGCCAGCAGCTTAGGTCTAGCGGCCTACAATGAGCAGTTCTTC. It is translated as CASSLGLAAYNEQFF.

The chain couples TRBV3-1 (or the pseudogene TRBV3-2) to TRBJ2-5; D is possibly TRBD1 (5 bases). V dropped 6 bases and J dropped 0 bases, with 8 bases sitting between them. Germline CDR1 is LGHDT and CDR2 is YNNKEL (reference sequence). The CDR3 consists of 13 residues. The CDR3 DNA follows: TGTGCCAGCAGAACGGACAACCAAGAGACCCAGTACTTC. It codes for CASRTDNQETQYF.

This rearrangement joins TRBV28 to TRBJ1-6; D is uncertain. Germline V CDR1 and CDR2: MDHEN, SYDVKM. The CDR3 runs to 13 residues. V was trimmed by 11 bases and J by 11 bases, leaving 19 bases between them. CDR3: CAGDGQVYTPLHF. CDR3 nucleotide sequence: TGTGCCGGAGACGGTCAGGTTTATACACCCCTCCACTTT.

V and J are TRBV5-4 and TRBJ2-1, with 15 bases that match TRBD2. J gave up 0 bases and V 4 bases, and 5 bases lay outside the gene matches. The germline V gene has CDR1 SGHNT and CDR2 YYREEE (reference sequence). The CDR3 runs to 18 residues. The CDR3 DNA sequence: TGTGCCAGCAGCCGGGGACTAGCGGGAGGCGCCTCCTACAATGAGCAGTTCTTC. It encodes CASSRGLAGGASYNEQFF.

Here the CDR3 DNA reads TGTGCCAGTTATAGCGGGAGGGCTGCCGGGGAGCTGTTTTTT. Translating it yields CASYSGRAAGELFF. The genes are TRBV19 and TRBJ2-2, with 11 bases that match TRBD2. The V gene's germline CDR1 is LNHDA and CDR2 SQIVND (reference sequence). V was clipped by 8 bases and J by 6 bases; unmatched bases: 5. CDR3 length: 14 amino acids.

The chain uses TRBV28 and TRBJ2-1; TRBD2 aligns across 9 bases. The V and J ends lost 5 bases and 0 bases, in that order; junction bases with no gene match: 5. This CDR3 region has 16 residues. Germline values: CDR1 MDHEN, CDR2 SYDVKM. This CDR3 is CASSRGSGSSYNEQFF. Here the CDR3 DNA reads TGTGCCAGCAGTCGGGGTAGCGGGAGCTCCTACAATGAGCAGTTCTTC.

The V call is TRBV27, the J call TRBJ2-7; tentatively, D is TRBD2 (5 bases). CDR3 length equals 15 residues. V lost 6 bases to trimming and J lost 0 bases, with 15 bases between them. Germline V lookup: CDR1 MNHEY, CDR2 SMNVEV (reference sequence). This chain's CDR3 is CASSLSGISSYEQYF. The CDR3 DNA follows: TGTGCCAGCAGCCTCTCCGGGATATCCTCCTACGAGCAGTACTTC.

The chain has TRBV6-6 and TRBJ1-4, with TRBD1 identical over 8 bases. The CDR3 has 16 amino acids. The trim removed 5 bases at V and 0 bases at J, leaving 5 bases unmatched. The germline gives CDR1 MNHNY, CDR2 SVGAGI (reference sequence). DNA of the CDR3: TGTGCCAGCAGTACCGGACAGGGTGCAACTAATGAAAAACTGTTTTTT. This encodes CASSTGQGATNEKLFF.

The gene calls are TRBV6-6 and TRBJ2-2; the match to TRBD1 covers 9 bases. The CDR3 runs 14 residues. Germline values: CDR1 MNHNY, CDR2 SVGAGI (reference sequence). The V segment lost 7 bases and the J segment 4 bases; nucleotides outside the gene matches: 4. The CDR3 here is CASTVGQGTGELFF. The DNA of the CDR3 is TGTGCCAGCACCGTGGGACAGGGCACCGGGGAGCTGTTTTTT.

The rearrangement joins TRBV6-2 or TRBV6-3 to TRBJ1-1; D is possibly TRBD1 (5 bases). Trimming pared 2 bases from V and 4 bases from J, leaving 14 bases between. The CDR3 covers 15 residues. Germline assignment: CDR1 MNHEY and CDR2 SVGEGT. The CDR3 is CASSYGGGGGTEAFF. In DNA form, the CDR3 reads TGTGCCAGCAGTTACGGTGGGGGGGGAGGCACTGAAGCTTTCTTT.

The chain carries TRBV28 and TRBJ1-6, with no clear D. The germline V gene encodes CDR1 MDHEN and CDR2 SYDVKM. The V gene lost 7 bases and the J gene lost 2 bases, with 15 bases spanning the gap. The CDR3 consists of 16 residues. CDR3 region: CASTSRRVAYNSPLHF. CDR3 nucleotide sequence: TGTGCCAGCACCTCTAGGAGGGTCGCCTATAATTCACCCCTCCACTTT.

A single count supports this clone. The V and J genes are TRBV2 and TRBJ2-1; either TRBD1 or TRBD2 may fit D (5 bases each). The germline CDR1 and CDR2 sequences are SNHLY and FYNNEI. Trimming shortened V by 3 bases and J by 9 bases, and 9 bases separated the two germline ends. The length of the CDR3 is 12 residues. The CDR3 loop is CASSEGVGEQFF. Here the CDR3 DNA reads TGTGCCAGCAGTGAGGGGGTTGGTGAGCAGTTCTTC.

This clone came up a few times. CDR3 residues: CASSLEMNASNQPQHF. The CDR3 DNA sequence: TGTGCCAGCAGCTTAGAGATGAACGCTAGCAATCAGCCCCAGCATTTT. V usage is TRBV11-3 and J usage is TRBJ1-5; unclear D gene. Per germline, CDR1 SGHNT and CDR2 YENEEA. V was shortened by 0 bases and J by 0 bases, with 9 bases between the two germline ends. There are 16 residues in the CDR3.